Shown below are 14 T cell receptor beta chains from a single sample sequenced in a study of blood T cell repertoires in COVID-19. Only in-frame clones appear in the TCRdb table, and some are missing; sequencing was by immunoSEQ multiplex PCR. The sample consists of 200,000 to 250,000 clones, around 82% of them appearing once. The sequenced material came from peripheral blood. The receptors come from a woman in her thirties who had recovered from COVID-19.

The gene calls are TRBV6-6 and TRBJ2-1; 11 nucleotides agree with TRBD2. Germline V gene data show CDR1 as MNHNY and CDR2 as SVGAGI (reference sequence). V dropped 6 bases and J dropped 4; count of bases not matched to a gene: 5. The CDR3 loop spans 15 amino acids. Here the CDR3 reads CASRQLAGAYNEQFF. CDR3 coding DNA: TGTGCCAGCAGACAACTAGCGGGAGCATACAATGAGCAGTTCTTC.

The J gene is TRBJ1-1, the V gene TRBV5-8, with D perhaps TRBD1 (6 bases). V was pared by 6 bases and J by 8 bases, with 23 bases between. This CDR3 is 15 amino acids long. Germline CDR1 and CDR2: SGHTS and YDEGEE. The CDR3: CASTRGGRADWEAFF. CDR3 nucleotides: TGTGCCAGCACCCGGGGGGGCAGGGCCGATTGGGAAGCTTTCTTT.

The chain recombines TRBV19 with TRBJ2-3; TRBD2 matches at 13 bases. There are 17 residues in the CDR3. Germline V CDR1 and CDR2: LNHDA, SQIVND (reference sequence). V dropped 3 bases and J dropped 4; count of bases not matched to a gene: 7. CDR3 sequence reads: CASSIGGGLAGSDTQYF. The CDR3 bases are TGTGCCAGTAGTATCGGGGGGGGACTAGCGGGATCAGATACGCAGTATTTT.

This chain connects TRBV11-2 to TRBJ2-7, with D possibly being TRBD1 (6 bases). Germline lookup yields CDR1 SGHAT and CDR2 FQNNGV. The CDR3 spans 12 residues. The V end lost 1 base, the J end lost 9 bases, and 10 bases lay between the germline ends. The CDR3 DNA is TGTGCCAGCAGCTTAGGTCAGGGGTTGCAGTACTTC. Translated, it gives CASSLGQGLQYF. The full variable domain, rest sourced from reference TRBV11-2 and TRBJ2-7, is EAGVAQSPRYKIIEKRQSVAFWCNPISGHATLYWYQQILGQGPKLLIQFQNNGVVDDSQLPKDRFSAERLKGVDSTLKIQPAKLEDSAVYLCASSLGQGLQYFGPGTRLTVT.

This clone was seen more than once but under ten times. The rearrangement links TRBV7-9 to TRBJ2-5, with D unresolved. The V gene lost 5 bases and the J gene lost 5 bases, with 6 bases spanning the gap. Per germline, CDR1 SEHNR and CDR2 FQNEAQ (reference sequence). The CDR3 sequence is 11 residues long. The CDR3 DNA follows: TGTGCCAGCAGCGCCCGGGAGACCCAGTACTTC. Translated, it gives CASSARETQYF.

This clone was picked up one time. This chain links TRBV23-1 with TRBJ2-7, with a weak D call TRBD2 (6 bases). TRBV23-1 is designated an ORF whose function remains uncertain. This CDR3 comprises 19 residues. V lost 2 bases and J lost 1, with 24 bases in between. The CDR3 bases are TGCGCCAGCAGTCAACCCGAAGGGGAACTAGCAGGACCATCCTACGAGCAGTACTTC. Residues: CASSQPEGELAGPSYEQYF.

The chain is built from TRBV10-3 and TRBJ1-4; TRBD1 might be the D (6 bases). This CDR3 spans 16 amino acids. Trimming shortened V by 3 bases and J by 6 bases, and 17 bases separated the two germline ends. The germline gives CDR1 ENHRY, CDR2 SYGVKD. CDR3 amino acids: CAISDPGGPVDEKLFF. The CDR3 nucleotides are TGTGCCATCAGTGATCCTGGGGGCCCTGTCGATGAAAAACTGTTTTTT.

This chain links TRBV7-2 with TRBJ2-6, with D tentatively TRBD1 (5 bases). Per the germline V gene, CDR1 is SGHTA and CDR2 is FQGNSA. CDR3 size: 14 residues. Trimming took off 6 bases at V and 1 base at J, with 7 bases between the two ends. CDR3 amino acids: CASRRGSGANVLTF. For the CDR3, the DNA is TGTGCCAGCAGAAGGGGTTCTGGGGCCAACGTCCTGACTTTC. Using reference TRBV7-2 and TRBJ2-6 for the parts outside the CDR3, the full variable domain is GAGVSQSPSNKVTEKGKDVELRCDPISGHTALYWYRQSLGQGLEFLIYFQGNSAPDKSGLPSDRFSAERTGGSVSTLTIQRTQQEDSAVYLCASRRGSGANVLTFGAGSRLTVL.

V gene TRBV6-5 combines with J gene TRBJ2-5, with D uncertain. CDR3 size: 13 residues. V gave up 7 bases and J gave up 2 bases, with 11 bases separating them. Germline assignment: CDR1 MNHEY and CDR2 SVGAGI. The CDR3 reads CASKRGEQETQYF. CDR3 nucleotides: TGTGCCAGCAAGCGCGGCGAGCAAGAGACCCAGTACTTC.

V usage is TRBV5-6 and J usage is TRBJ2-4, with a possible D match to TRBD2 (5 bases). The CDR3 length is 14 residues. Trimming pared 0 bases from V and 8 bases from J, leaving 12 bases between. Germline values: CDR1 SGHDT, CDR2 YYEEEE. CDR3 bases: TGTGCCAGCAGCTTGGAACGGGGAAGGGACATTCAGTACTTC. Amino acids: CASSLERGRDIQYF.

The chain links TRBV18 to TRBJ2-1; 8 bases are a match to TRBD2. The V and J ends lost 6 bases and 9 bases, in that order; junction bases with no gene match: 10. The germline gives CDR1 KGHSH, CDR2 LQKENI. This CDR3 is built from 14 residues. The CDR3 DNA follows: TGTGCCAGCTCGCCGGGACTAGTACCTCGTGAGCAGTTCTTC. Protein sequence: CASSPGLVPREQFF. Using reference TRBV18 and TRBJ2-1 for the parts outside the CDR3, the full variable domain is NAGVMQNPRHLVRRRGQEARLRCSPMKGHSHVYWYRQLPEEGLKFMVYLQKENIIDESGMPKERFSAEFPKEGPSILRIQQVVRGDSAAYFCASSPGLVPREQFFGPGTRLTVL.

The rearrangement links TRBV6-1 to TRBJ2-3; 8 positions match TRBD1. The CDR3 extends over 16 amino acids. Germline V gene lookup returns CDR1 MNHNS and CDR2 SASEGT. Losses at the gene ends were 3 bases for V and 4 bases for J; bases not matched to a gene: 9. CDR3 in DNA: TGTGCCAGCAGTGATAAAATGGCAGGGGGCTCAGATACGCAGTATTTT. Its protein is CASSDKMAGGSDTQYF.

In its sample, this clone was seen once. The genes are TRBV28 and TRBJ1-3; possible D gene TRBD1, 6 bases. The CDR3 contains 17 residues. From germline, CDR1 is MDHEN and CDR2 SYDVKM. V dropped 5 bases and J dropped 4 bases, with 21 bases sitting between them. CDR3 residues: CASSPPGGRLSGNTIYF. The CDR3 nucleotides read TGTGCCAGCAGTCCCCCCGGGGGGCGACTTTCAGGAAACACCATATATTTT.

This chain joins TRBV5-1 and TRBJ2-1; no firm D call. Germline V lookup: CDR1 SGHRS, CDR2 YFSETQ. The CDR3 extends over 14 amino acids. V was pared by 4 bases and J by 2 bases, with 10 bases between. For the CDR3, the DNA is TGCGCCAGCAGCGGCGCGGCACCCTACAATGAGCAGTTCTTC. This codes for CASSGAAPYNEQFF. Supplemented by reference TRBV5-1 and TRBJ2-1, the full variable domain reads KAGVTQTPRYLIKTRGQQVTLSCSPISGHRSVSWYQQTPGQGLQFLFEYFSETQRNKGNFPGRFSGRQFSNSRSEMNVSTLELGDSALYLCASSGAAPYNEQFFGPGTRLTVL.